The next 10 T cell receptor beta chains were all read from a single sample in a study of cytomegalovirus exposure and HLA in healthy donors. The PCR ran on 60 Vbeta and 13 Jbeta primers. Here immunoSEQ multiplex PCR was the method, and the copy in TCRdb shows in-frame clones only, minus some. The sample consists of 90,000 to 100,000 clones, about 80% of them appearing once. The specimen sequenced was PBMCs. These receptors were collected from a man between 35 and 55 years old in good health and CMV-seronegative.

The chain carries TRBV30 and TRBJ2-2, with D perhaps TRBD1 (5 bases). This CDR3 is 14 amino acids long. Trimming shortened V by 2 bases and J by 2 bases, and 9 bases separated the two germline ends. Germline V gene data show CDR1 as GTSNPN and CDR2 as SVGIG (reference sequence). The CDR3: CAWSRRTNTGELFF. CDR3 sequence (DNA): TGTGCCTGGAGTCGCCGGACAAACACCGGGGAGCTGTTTTTT. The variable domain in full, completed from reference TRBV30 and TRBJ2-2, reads SQTIHQWPATLVQPVGSPLSLECTVEGTSNPNLYWYRQAAGRGLQLLFYSVGIGQISSEVPQNLSASRPQDRQFILSSKKLLLSDSGFYLCAWSRRTNTGELFFGEGSRLTVL.

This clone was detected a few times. The CDR3, as DNA: TGTGCCAGCAGCTTTTACTCCGGGATCTCCTACGAGCAGTACTTC. Translated, it gives CASSFYSGISYEQYF. The gene calls are TRBV11-2 and TRBJ2-7; tentative D call: TRBD2 (5 bases). V was cut by 3 bases and J by 0 bases, with 12 bases left in between. This CDR3 has 15 residues. The germline V gene encodes CDR1 SGHAT and CDR2 FQNNGV.

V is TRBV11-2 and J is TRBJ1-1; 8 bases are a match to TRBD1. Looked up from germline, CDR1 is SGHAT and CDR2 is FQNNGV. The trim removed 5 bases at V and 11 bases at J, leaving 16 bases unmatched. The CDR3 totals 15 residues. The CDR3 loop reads CASSLSGQAPDRAFF. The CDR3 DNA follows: TGTGCCAGCAGCCTATCGGGACAGGCCCCCGACAGGGCTTTCTTT.

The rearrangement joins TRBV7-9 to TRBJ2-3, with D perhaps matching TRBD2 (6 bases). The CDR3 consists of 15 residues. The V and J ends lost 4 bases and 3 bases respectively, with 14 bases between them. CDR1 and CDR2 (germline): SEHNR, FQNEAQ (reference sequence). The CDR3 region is CASSSRDLRTDTQYF. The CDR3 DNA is TGTGCCAGCAGCTCCCGGGACTTACGAACAGATACGCAGTATTTT.

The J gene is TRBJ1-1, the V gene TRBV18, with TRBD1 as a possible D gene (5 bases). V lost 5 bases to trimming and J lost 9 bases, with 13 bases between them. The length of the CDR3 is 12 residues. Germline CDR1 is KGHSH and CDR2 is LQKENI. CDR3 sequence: CASSTSGGKAFF. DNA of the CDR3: TGTGCCAGCTCAACTAGTGGGGGGAAAGCTTTCTTT.

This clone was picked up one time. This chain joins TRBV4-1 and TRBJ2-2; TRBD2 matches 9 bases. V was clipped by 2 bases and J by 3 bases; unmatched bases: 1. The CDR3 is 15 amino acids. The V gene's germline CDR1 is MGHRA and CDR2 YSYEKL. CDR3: CASSQRTSDTGELFF. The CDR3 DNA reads TGCGCCAGCAGCCAAAGGACTAGCGACACCGGGGAGCTGTTTTTT.

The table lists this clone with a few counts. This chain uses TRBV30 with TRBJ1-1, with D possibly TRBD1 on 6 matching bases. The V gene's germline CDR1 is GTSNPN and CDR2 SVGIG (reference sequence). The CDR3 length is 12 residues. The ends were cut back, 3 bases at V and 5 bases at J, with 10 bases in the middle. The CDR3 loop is CAWSQGWTEAFF. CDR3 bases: TGTGCCTGGAGCCAGGGGTGGACTGAAGCTTTCTTT.

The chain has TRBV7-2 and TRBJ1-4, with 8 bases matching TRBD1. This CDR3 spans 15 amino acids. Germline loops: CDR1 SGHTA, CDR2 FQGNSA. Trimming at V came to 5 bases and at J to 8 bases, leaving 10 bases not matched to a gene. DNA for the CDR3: TGTGCCAGCAGCCAAGTCAGGGGGCCTGGGGAAAAACTGTTTTTT. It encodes CASSQVRGPGEKLFF.

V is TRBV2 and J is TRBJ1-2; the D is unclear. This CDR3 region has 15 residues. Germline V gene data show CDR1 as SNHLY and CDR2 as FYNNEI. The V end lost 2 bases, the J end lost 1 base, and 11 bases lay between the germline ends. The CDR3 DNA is TGTGCCAGCAGTGAAAGGAGGGTCCTTAACTATGGCTACACCTTC. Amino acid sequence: CASSERRVLNYGYTF.

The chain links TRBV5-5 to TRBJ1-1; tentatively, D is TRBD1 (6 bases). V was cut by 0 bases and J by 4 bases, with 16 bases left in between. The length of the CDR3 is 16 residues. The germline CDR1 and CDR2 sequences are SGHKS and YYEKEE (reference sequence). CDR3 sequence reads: CASSLGQGMVITEAFF. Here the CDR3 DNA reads TGTGCCAGCAGCTTGGGCCAGGGGATGGTAATCACTGAAGCTTTCTTT.